This entry is about one T cell receptor (beta chain). The clone's antigen remains unknown. Base qualities are not at hand, and no much larger clone is one base apart. This entry comes from a study of OX40 agonist ivuxolimab in advanced cancers. Regarding the research as a whole: Ivuxolimab was a fully human IgG2 agonistic monoclonal antibody targeting the costimulatory receptor OX40 (CD134). The paper describes the monotherapy dose-escalation part (N of about 57 patients) of the phase I trial of ivuxolimab. Intravenous ivuxolimab was administered to patients every 2 weeks at six dose levels: 0.01, 0.1, 0.3, 1.5, 3 and 10 mg/kg. Prior anti-PD-1, anti-PD-L1 or anti-CTLA-4 therapy was permitted, and checkpoint inhibitors had been received by around 39% of dose-escalation patients. The dose-escalation cohort was roughly 83% male with a mean age of about 54 years, ranging from 23 to 79. Of the approximately 50 dose-escalation patients, hepatocellular carcinoma was present in approximately 20, melanoma in around 15, renal cell carcinoma in 9 and head and neck cancer in 9. Peripheral TCRbeta sequencing aimed to test whether ivuxolimab altered TCR sequence diversity and caused clonal T-cell expansion. Partial responses occurred in three dose-escalation patients, of whom one had hepatocellular carcinoma and two had cutaneous melanoma.

Results and caveats for the whole study, not just this receptor: At doses of 0.1 to 3.0 mg/kg, clonal expansion of both CD4+ and CD8+ blood T cells was observed from baseline to week 6. Partial responders in the 0.1-3.0 mg/kg groups had among the lowest normalized peripheral clonal expansion, especially among CD8+ T cells. Which antigens the clonally expanded peripheral T cells were specific for was not determined. After ivuxolimab, expanded clones were on average more numerous among CD8+ T cells than among CD4+ T cells. Low levels of normalized T-cell clonal expansion were also shown by some nonresponding patients.

Genomic DNA was extracted from sorted cells for sequencing of the TCRbeta CDR3 region. The immunoSEQ Assay was used for sequencing of TCRbeta CDR3 regions. TCRdb's version of the immuneACCESS table is confined to in-frame rearrangements and falls short of the full clone set. An unresolved V gene accounts for under half of the shortfall where checked; the remainder is of unknown origin. The sample table shows tens of thousands of clones, and more than 75% are seen once. Jointly, the top ten make up 1.5% to 2% of the sample. At the junction V is shortened by 7 bases and J by 6 bases, with 22 bases in between. Based on the germline V gene, the CDR1 and CDR2 sequences are SGHTA and FQGNSA. The CDR3, cysteine through phenylalanine, is 15 amino acids long. Only CDR3 DNA is held: 45 bases, read in frame from base 1. The trial excluded patients who had a history of autoimmune disease or who were on systemic immunosuppression. Peripheral blood for TCR sequencing was collected from all dose cohorts at baseline, on cycle 4 day 1, and on cycle 7 day 1. The samples were taken from a phase I, first-in-human, multicenter, open-label dose-escalation trial of ivuxolimab. Adults with locally advanced or metastatic melanoma, renal cell, hepatocellular, or head and neck squamous cell carcinoma were enrolled in the trial. Before TCR sequencing, CD4+ T cells and CD8+ T cells from peripheral blood were sorted into separate populations.

The sequence joins TRBV7-2 to TRBJ2-7; the best D guess is TRBD2, with 5 bases matching. The sample in question was CD4+ or CD8+ T cells sorted from blood, obtained in a trial of the OX40 agonist ivuxolimab. This receptor was identified in an adult with an advanced solid tumor such as melanoma, head and neck, liver or kidney cancer. CDR3 sequence: CASTPRAGRSLEQYF. The nucleotides read TGTGCCAGCACCCCACGGGCGGGCCGCTCCCTCGAGCAGTACTTC.